This T cell receptor (beta chain) was identified during a study of blood T cells in healthy people across ages. Study at large: Capture by template switching was about one barcoded beta molecule per two T cells. Study-wide points: Strong correlation existed between TCR beta diversity and naive T cell percentage.

Regarding this clonotype: The antigen is undetermined.

This CDR3 is built from 15 residues. The germline V gene has CDR1 SGHAT and CDR2 FQNNGV. V was trimmed by 6 bases and J by 7 bases, leaving 21 bases between them. Primed by a sample-barcoded 5' primer and a J-beta primer mix, a second PCR proceeded for 7 to 11 cycles. Each CDR3 protein gets one entry after TCRdb re-called the 5' RACE reads with MiXCR. The top ten hold roughly 7% of the sample, which has about 1.4 million distinct CDR3 sequences, 45% to 70% seen once. Each of the donors had roughly 9.3 milliliters of peripheral blood drawn into EDTA-treated Vacutainer tubes. The sequenced sample was blood. V is TRBV11-2 and J is TRBJ2-5; D might be TRBD2 (5 bases). This TCR came from a man aged 18 to 30 in good health. CDR3 bases: TGTGCCAGCAGGAGACCCGAGGGCCGGTTTTGGACCCAGTACTTC. This sequence encodes CASRRPEGRFWTQYF.